A single sample is the source of the 5 T cell receptor beta chains below, sequenced in a study of beta chain features in type 1 diabetes. All of the isolated RNA was reverse transcribed, so expressed TCRB transcripts were sequenced. Profiled with immunoSEQ multiplex PCR; TCRdb holds only in-frame clones, not every one. The data hold some 250,000 clones, with 25% to 30% observed a single time. Input material: central memory CD4+ T cells from blood. These receptor sequences come from a man between 25 and 39 years old in good health.

V is TRBV7-2 and J is TRBJ2-1; tentatively, D is TRBD2 (5 bases). V lost 0 bases and J 9 bases, leaving 9 bases between the germline ends. In germline, CDR1 is SGHTA, CDR2 FQGNSA. The CDR3 has 13 amino acids. CDR3 region: CASSLAGLGEQFF. CDR3 sequence (DNA): TGTGCCAGCAGCTTAGCCGGACTGGGTGAGCAGTTCTTC. Filled out from reference TRBV7-2 and TRBJ2-1, the complete variable domain reads GAGVSQSPSNKVTEKGKDVELRCDPISGHTALYWYRQSLGQGLEFLIYFQGNSAPDKSGLPSDRFSAERTGGSVSTLTIQRTQQEDSAVYLCASSLAGLGEQFFGPGTRLTVL.

The rearrangement uses TRBV29-1 and TRBJ2-7, with 11 nucleotides matching TRBD1. The length of the CDR3 is 12 residues. V dropped 6 bases and J dropped 7; count of bases not matched to a gene: 5. The germline V gene has CDR1 SQVTM and CDR2 ANQGSEA. The CDR3 DNA reads as TGCAGCGTCGGGACAGGGGGGTATGAGCAGTACTTC. Protein: CSVGTGGYEQYF.

The chain has TRBV4-3 and TRBJ2-7, with 9 nucleotides matching TRBD2. The germline CDR1 and CDR2 sequences are LGHNA and YSLEER. The length of the CDR3 is 15 residues. The V and J ends lost 1 base and 4 bases, in that order; junction bases with no gene match: 5. In DNA, the CDR3 is TGCGCCAGCAGCCAAGCTCGAGCGGGGGGATACGAGCAGTACTTC. Protein: CASSQARAGGYEQYF.

This clone was counted a few times. The V and J genes are TRBV7-9 and TRBJ1-1, with D unresolved. Trimming shortened V by 4 bases and J by 1 base, and 10 bases separated the two germline ends. CDR3 length: 14 residues. Per germline, CDR1 SEHNR and CDR2 FQNEAQ (reference sequence). The CDR3 loop reads CASSSLGGNTEAFF. The CDR3 bases are TGTGCCAGCAGCTCCCTGGGAGGGAACACTGAAGCTTTCTTT.

The V and J genes are TRBV19 and TRBJ1-1; tentative D call: TRBD1 (5 bases). The CDR3 is made up of 13 amino acids. V was clipped by 8 bases and J by 5 bases, with 15 bases between them. Germline CDR1 LNHDA, CDR2 SQIVND (reference sequence). CDR3 loop: CASERGPDTEAFF. The CDR3 DNA sequence: TGTGCCAGTGAGCGGGGCCCTGATACTGAAGCTTTCTTT. Based on the CDR3 plus reference TRBV19 and TRBJ1-1, the full variable domain is DGGITQSPKYLFRKEGQNVTLSCEQNLNHDAMYWYRQDPGQGLRLIYYSQIVNDFQKGDIAEGYSVSREKKESFPLTVTSAQKNPTAFYLCASERGPDTEAFFGQGTRLTVV.